This T cell receptor beta chain was found in a study of blood T cell repertoires in COVID-19. Per the original data handling: Estimated nucleated cell counts came from reference gene primer amplification. The data were produced by immunoSEQ multiplex PCR, yet TCRdb's version contains in-frame clones alone and is incomplete. The DNA was the basis for D and trimming; V, J and clone size are from that table. The sample records over 70,000 clones, about 90% being singletons. Per germline, CDR1 SGDLS and CDR2 YYNGEE. J lost 0 bases, V lost 0 bases, and 3 bases had no gene match. The CDR3 spans 16 residues.

V gene TRBV9 combines with J gene TRBJ2-3, with TRBD1 identical over 8 bases. The material sequenced was peripheral blood. The source is a woman older than 75 with active or convalescent COVID-19. For the CDR3, the DNA is TGTGCCAGCAGCGTAGGGACAGGGATTAGCACAGATACGCAGTATTTT. Translation: CASSVGTGISTDTQYF.